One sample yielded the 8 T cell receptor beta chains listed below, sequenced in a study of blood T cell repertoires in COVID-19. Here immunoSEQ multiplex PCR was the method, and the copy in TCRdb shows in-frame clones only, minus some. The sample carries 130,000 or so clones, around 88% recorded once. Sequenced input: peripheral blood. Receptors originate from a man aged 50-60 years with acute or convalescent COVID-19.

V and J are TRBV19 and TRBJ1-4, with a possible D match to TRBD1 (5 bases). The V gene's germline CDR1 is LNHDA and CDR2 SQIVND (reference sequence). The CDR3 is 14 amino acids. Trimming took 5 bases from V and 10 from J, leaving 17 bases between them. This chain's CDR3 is CASSEQASGGKLFF. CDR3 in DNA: TGTGCCAGTAGTGAACAGGCATCAGGCGGAAAACTGTTTTTT. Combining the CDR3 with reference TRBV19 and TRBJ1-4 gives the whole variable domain DGGITQSPKYLFRKEGQNVTLSCEQNLNHDAMYWYRQDPGQGLRLIYYSQIVNDFQKGDIAEGYSVSREKKESFPLTVTSAQKNPTAFYLCASSEQASGGKLFFGSGTQLSVL.

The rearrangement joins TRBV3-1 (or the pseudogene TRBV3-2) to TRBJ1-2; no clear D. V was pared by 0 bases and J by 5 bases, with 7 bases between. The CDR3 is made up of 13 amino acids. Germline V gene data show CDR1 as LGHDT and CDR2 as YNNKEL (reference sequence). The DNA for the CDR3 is TGTGCCAGCAGCCAAGACGGACTGTATGGCTACACCTTC. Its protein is CASSQDGLYGYTF.

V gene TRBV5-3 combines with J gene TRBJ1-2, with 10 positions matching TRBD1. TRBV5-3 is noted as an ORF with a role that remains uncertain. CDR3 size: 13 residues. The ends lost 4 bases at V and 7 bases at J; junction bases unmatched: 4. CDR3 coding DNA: TGTGCCAGAAGCCCGGACAGGGGGGCTGGCTACACCTTC. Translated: CARSPDRGAGYTF.

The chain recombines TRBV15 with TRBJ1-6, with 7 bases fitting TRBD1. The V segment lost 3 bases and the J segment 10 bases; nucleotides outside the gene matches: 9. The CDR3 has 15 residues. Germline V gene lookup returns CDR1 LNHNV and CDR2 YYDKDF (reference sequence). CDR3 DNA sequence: TGTGCCACCAGCAGGACGACAGGGCCAGGGTCACCCCTCCACTTT. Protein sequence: CATSRTTGPGSPLHF.

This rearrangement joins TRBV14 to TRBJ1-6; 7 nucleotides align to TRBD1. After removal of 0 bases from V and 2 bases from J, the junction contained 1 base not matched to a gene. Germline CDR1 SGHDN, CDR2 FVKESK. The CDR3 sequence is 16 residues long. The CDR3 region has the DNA TGTGCCAGCAGCCAAGACAGGGGGACCTATAATTCACCCCTCCACTTT. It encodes CASSQDRGTYNSPLHF.

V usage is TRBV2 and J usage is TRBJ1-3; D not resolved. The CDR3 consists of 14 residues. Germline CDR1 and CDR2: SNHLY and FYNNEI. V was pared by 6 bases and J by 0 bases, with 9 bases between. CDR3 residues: CASSNLDSGNTIYF. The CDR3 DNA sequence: TGTGCCAGCAGCAATCTAGACTCTGGAAACACCATATATTTT. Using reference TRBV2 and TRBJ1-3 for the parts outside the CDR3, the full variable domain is EPEVTQTPSHQVTQMGQEVILRCVPISNHLYFYWYRQILGQKVEFLVSFYNNEISEKSEIFDDQFSVERPDGSNFTLKIRSTKLEDSAMYFCASSNLDSGNTIYFGEGSWLTVV.

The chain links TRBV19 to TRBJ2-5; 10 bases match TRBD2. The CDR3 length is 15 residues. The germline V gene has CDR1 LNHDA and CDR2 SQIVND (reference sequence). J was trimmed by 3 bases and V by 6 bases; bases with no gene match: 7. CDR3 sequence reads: CASRGIGLAEETQYF. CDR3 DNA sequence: TGTGCCAGTAGGGGCATCGGACTAGCGGAAGAGACCCAGTACTTC.

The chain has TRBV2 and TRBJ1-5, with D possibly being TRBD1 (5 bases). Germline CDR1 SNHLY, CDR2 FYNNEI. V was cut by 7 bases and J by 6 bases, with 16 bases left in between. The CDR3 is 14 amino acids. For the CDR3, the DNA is TGTGCCAGCAATGGAGTGGCAGGGATTCAGCCCCAGCATTTT. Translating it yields CASNGVAGIQPQHF.